These 9 T cell receptor beta chains were all obtained from the same sample, sequenced in a study of T cell changes during pregnancy in multiple sclerosis. Here immunoSEQ multiplex PCR was the method, and the copy in TCRdb shows in-frame clones only, minus some. The repertoire holds about 59,000 clones, with 94% as singletons. This sample comprised CD8+ T cells from peripheral blood mononuclear cells, obtained after pregnancy. The receptor source for this set is a female donor with multiple sclerosis, enrolled in a pregnancy study.

V gene TRBV7-2 combines with J gene TRBJ2-7; 8 bases align to TRBD1. V was pared by 4 bases and J by 4 bases, with 3 bases of the junction left unmatched. The CDR3 is 13 residues long. Germline CDR1 is SGHTA and CDR2 is FQGNSA. CDR3 loop: CASSSGGDYEQYF. In DNA, the CDR3 is TGTGCCAGCAGCTCAGGGGGCGATTACGAGCAGTACTTC.

The chain carries TRBV9 and TRBJ2-7; TRBD1 aligns across 7 bases. V dropped 1 base and J dropped 3; count of bases not matched to a gene: 7. CDR1 SGDLS and CDR2 YYNGEE come from the germline V gene. The CDR3 spans 15 residues. CDR3 region: CASSVSPQGDYEQYF. The CDR3 DNA is TGTGCCAGCAGCGTAAGTCCCCAGGGGGACTACGAGCAGTACTTC.

The J gene is TRBJ1-2, the V gene TRBV29-1, with D perhaps matching TRBD1 (5 bases). Trimming took 5 bases from V and 9 from J, leaving 16 bases between them. This CDR3 comprises 12 residues. The germline V gene encodes CDR1 SQVTM and CDR2 ANQGSEA. The chain's CDR3 is CSVQILGGRYTF. In nucleotides, the CDR3 is TGCAGCGTTCAAATTCTCGGGGGACGCTACACCTTC.

The chain uses TRBV5-1 and TRBJ2-2, with 8 bases matching TRBD2. The CDR3 has 18 residues. V shed 4 bases, J shed 6 bases, and the junction held 17 bases outside the gene matches. Looked up from germline, CDR1 is SGHRS and CDR2 is YFSETQ. The CDR3 here is CASSRPGGLAWDAGELFF. The CDR3 DNA sequence: TGCGCCAGCAGCCGACCGGGCGGACTAGCCTGGGACGCCGGGGAGCTGTTTTTT.

The rearrangement links TRBV19 to TRBJ2-7, with 9 positions matching TRBD1. The germline CDR1 and CDR2 sequences are LNHDA and SQIVND (reference sequence). Trimming took 8 bases from V and 6 from J; bases not matched to a gene: 11. The CDR3 has 14 residues. CDR3 in DNA: TGTGCCAGTTCCCCCGGGACAGGGAACTCCGAGCAGTACTTC. It translates to CASSPGTGNSEQYF.

This chain uses TRBV28 with TRBJ2-7; 8 bases are shared with TRBD1. After removal of 5 bases from V and 3 bases from J, the junction contained 15 bases not matched to a gene. The CDR3 loop spans 17 amino acids. CDR1 is MDHEN and CDR2 is SYDVKM in the germline V gene. The CDR3 protein is CASSNYLGDRIFYEQYF. Here the CDR3 DNA reads TGTGCCAGCAGTAACTACTTAGGGGACAGGATATTCTACGAGCAGTACTTC.

V and J are TRBV21-1 and TRBJ2-7; the D call TRBD2 from the table was never checked on the DNA. TRBV21-1 is flagged as a pseudogene. The CDR3 has 19 amino acids. Here the CDR3 reads CASSKPLSTRRKTRYEQYF. As DNA, the CDR3 is TGTGCCAGCAGCAAACCCCTCTCGACTAGGAGGAAGACTAGATACGAGCAGTACTTC.

The chain has TRBV19 and TRBJ2-2, with 7 bases aligning to TRBD2. The CDR3 runs 17 residues. The germline gives CDR1 LNHDA, CDR2 SQIVND (reference sequence). The J segment lost 0 bases and the V segment lost 3 bases, leaving 7 bases of the junction unmatched. Here the CDR3 DNA reads TGTGCCAGTAGTATTGGGCTAGCGGTTGCGAACACCGGGGAGCTGTTTTTT. Its protein product is CASSIGLAVANTGELFF. Drawing the rest from reference TRBV19 and TRBJ2-2, the complete variable domain is DGGITQSPKYLFRKEGQNVTLSCEQNLNHDAMYWYRQDPGQGLRLIYYSQIVNDFQKGDIAEGYSVSREKKESFPLTVTSAQKNPTAFYLCASSIGLAVANTGELFFGEGSRLTVL.

This chain uses TRBV5-4 with TRBJ2-5; 12 nucleotides match TRBD1. The J call may not be correct, given that the DNA end is closer to TRBJ2-7. Germline V lookup: CDR1 SGHNT, CDR2 YYREEE (reference sequence). The CDR3 sequence is 17 residues long. CDR3 DNA sequence: TGTGCCAGCAGCTTGGCTATGGGGACAGGGGGCAAGTACGAGCAGTACTTC. Its translation is CASSLAMGTGGKYEQYF.